Reported below is one TCR beta chain. The V end was cut by 0 bases, the J end by 2 bases, with 11 bases between. Germline V gene lookup returns CDR1 GTSNPN and CDR2 SVGIG (reference sequence). This CDR3 has 15 residues. Amplification targeted TCR beta CDR3 regions from RNA transcripts. First-round RT-PCR with HTBI primers amplified the TCR CDR3 region. TCRdb processed the multiplex PCR reads anew with MiXCR; each CDR3 protein has one entry. In the table there are fewer than 550,000 distinct CDR3 sequences, less than 20% of which are singletons. The data were taken from a study of T cells in Graves' hyperthyroidism and ophthalmopathy.

The V gene is TRBV30, the J gene TRBJ1-5; D gene ambiguous. The sequence came from a woman between 18 and 29 years old with Graves' hyperthyroidism. Sequenced material: blood. CDR3 DNA sequence: TGTGCCTGGAGTGTACTTGGTGGAGGCAATCAGCCCCAGCATTTT. Its translation: CAWSVLGGGNQPQHF.